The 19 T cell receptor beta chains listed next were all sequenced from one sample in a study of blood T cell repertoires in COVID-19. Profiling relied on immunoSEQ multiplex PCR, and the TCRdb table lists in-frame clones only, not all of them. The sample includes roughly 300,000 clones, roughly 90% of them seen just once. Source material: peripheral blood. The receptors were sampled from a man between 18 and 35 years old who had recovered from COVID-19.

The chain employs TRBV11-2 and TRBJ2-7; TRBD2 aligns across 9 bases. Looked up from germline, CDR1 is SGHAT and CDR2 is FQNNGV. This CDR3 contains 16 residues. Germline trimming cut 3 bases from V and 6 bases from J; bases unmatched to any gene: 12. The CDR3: CASSLGSGSPRSEQYF. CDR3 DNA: TGTGCCAGCAGCTTGGGTAGCGGGAGTCCCCGGAGCGAGCAGTACTTC.

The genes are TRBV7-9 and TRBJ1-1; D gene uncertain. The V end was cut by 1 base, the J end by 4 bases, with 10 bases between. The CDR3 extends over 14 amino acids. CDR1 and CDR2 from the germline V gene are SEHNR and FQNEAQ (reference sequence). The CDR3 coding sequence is TGTGCCAGCAGCTTAGTGGGTGGAGGCACTGAAGCTTTCTTT. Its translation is CASSLVGGGTEAFF.

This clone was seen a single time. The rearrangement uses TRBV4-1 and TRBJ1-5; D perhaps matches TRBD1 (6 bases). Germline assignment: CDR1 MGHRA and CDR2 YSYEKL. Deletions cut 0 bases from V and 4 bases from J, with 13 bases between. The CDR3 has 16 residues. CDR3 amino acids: CASSQERGTSNQPQHF. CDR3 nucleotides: TGCGCCAGCAGCCAAGAGCGGGGGACATCGAATCAGCCCCAGCATTTT.

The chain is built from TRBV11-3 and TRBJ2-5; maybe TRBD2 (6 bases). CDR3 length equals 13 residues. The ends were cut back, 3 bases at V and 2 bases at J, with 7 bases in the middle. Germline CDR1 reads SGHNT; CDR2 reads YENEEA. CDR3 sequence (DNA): TGTGCCAGCAGCTTCGCGGGACAAGAGACCCAGTACTTC. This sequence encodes CASSFAGQETQYF.

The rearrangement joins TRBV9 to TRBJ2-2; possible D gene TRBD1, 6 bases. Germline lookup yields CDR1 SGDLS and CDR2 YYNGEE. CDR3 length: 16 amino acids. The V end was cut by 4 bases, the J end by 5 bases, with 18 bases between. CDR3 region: CASSRGGGSGTGELFF. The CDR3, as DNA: TGTGCCAGCAGCCGTGGTGGGGGCTCGGGTACCGGGGAGCTGTTTTTT.

The DNA of the CDR3 is TGTGCCAGCAGTGGAGTAGGGGCGCGGACTGAAGCTTTCTTT. This encodes CASSGVGARTEAFF. The chain couples TRBV9 to TRBJ1-1; D is possibly TRBD1 (5 bases). The germline V gene has CDR1 SGDLS and CDR2 YYNGEE. With 5 bases removed from V and 5 bases from J, the gap between germline ends came to 16 bases. CDR3 length: 14 residues. The full variable domain, rest sourced from reference TRBV9 and TRBJ1-1, is DSGVTQTPKHLITATGQRVTLRCSPRSGDLSVYWYQQSLDQGLQFLIQYYNGEERAKGNILERFSAQQFPDLHSELNLSSLELGDSALYFCASSGVGARTEAFFGQGTRLTVV.

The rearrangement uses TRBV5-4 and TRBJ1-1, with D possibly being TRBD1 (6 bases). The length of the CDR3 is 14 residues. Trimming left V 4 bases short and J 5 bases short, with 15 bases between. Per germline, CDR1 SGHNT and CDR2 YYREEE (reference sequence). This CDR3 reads CASSPRGGQTEAFF. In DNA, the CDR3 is TGTGCCAGCAGCCCGCGGGGGGGGCAGACTGAAGCTTTCTTT.

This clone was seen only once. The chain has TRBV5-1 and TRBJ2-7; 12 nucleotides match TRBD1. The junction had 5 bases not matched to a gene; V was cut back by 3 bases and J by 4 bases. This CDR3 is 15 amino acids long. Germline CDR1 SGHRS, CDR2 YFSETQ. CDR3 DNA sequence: TGCGCCAGCAGCTCCGGGACAGGGGGCGGTTACGAGCAGTACTTC. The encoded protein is CASSSGTGGGYEQYF.

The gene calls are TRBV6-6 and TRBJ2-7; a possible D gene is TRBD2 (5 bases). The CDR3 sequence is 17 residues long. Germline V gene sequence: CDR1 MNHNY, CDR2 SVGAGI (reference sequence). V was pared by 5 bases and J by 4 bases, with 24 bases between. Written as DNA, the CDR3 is TGTGCCAGCAGTCCTTCCCCCATAGGAGGCATCCGTTACGAGCAGTACTTC. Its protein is CASSPSPIGGIRYEQYF.

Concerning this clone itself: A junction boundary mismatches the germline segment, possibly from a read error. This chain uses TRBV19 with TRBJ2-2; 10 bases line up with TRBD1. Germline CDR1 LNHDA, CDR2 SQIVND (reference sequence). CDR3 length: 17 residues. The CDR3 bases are TGTGCCAGTAGAATAGAAGGGACAGGGGTTCCCACCGGGGAGCTGTTTTTT. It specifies CASRIEGTGVPTGELFF.

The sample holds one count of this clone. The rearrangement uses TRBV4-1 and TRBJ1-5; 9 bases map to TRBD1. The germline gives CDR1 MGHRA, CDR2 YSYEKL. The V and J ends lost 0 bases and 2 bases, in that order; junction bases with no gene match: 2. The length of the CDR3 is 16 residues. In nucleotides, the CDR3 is TGCGCCAGCAGCCAAGACCGGGACAGGGGCAATCAGCCCCAGCATTTT. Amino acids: CASSQDRDRGNQPQHF.

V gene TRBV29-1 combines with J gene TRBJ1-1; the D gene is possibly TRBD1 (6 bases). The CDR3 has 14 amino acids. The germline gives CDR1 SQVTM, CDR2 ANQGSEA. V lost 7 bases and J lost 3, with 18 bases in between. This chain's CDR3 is CSASLGAADTEAFF. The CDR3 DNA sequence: TGCAGCGCTTCTTTGGGGGCTGCGGACACTGAAGCTTTCTTT.

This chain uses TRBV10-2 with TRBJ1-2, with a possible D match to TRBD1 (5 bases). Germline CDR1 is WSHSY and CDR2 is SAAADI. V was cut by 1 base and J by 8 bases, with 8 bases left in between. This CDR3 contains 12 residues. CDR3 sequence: CASSEWDSGYTF. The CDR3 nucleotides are TGCGCCAGCAGTGAGTGGGACTCCGGCTACACCTTC.

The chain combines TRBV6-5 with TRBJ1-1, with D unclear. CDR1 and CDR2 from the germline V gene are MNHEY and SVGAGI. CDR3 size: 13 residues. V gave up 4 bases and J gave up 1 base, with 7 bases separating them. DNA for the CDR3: TGTGCCAGCAGTTCCCTAACGAACACTGAAGCTTTCTTT. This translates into CASSSLTNTEAFF.

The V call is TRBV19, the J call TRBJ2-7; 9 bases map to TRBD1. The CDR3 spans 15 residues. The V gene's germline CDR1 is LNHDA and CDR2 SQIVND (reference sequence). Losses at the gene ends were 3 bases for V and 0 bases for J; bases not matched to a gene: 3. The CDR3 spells CASSMGTGSSYEQYF. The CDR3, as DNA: TGTGCCAGTAGTATGGGGACAGGGAGCTCCTACGAGCAGTACTTC. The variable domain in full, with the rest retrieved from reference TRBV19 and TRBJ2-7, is DGGITQSPKYLFRKEGQNVTLSCEQNLNHDAMYWYRQDPGQGLRLIYYSQIVNDFQKGDIAEGYSVSREKKESFPLTVTSAQKNPTAFYLCASSMGTGSSYEQYFGPGTRLTVT.

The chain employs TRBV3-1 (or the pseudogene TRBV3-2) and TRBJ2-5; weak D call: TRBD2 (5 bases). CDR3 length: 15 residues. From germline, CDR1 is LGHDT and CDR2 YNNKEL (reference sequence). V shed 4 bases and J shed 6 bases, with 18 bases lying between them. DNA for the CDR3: TGTGCCAGCAGCCCCCCTGACCGGGGAGAACAGACCCAGTACTTC. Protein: CASSPPDRGEQTQYF.

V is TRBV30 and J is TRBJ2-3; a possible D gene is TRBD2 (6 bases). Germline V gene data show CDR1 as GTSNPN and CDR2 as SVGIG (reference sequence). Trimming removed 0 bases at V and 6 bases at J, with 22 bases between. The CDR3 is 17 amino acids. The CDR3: CAWSVGAEGLSYDTQYF. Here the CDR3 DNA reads TGTGCCTGGAGTGTGGGAGCGGAGGGACTTTCCTACGATACGCAGTATTTT. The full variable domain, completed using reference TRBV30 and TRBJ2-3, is SQTIHQWPATLVQPVGSPLSLECTVEGTSNPNLYWYRQAAGRGLQLLFYSVGIGQISSEVPQNLSASRPQDRQFILSSKKLLLSDSGFYLCAWSVGAEGLSYDTQYFGPGTRLTVL.

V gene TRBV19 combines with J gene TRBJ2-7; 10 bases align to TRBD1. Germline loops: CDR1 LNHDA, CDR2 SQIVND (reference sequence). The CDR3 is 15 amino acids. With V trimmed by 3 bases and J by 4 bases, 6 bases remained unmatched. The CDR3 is CASSMGGQGSYEQYF. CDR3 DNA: TGTGCCAGTAGTATGGGGGGACAGGGGTCTTACGAGCAGTACTTC.

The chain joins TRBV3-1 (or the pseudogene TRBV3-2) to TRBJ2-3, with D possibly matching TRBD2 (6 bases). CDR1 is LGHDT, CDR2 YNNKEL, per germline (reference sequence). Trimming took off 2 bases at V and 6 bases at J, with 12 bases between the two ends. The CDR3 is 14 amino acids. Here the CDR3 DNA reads TGTGCCAGCAGCCAATCCCCCCGGGGGGATACGCAGTATTTT. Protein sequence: CASSQSPRGDTQYF.